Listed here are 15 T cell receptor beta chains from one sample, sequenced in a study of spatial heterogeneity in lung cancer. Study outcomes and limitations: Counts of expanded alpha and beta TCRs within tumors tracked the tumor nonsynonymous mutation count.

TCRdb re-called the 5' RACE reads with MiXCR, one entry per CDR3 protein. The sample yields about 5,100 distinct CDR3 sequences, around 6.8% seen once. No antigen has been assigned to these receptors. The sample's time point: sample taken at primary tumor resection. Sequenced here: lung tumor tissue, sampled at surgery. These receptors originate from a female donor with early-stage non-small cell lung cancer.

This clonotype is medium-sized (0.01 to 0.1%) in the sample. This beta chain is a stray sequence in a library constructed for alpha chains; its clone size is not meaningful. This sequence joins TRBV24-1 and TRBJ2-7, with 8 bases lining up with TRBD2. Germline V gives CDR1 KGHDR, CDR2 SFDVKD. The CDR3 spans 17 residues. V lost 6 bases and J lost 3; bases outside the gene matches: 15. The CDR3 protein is CATSPNKSRTSLYEQYF. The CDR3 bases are TGTGCCACCAGTCCCAACAAGTCTCGGACTAGCCTCTACGAGCAGTACTTC.

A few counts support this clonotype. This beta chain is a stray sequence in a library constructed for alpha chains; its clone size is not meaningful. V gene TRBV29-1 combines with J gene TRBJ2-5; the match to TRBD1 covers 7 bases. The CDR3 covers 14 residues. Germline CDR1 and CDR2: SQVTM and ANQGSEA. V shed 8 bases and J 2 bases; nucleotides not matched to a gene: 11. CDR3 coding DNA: TGCAGCCTTTCGACCCTCAGGGGGCAAGAGACCCAGTACTTC. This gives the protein CSLSTLRGQETQYF.

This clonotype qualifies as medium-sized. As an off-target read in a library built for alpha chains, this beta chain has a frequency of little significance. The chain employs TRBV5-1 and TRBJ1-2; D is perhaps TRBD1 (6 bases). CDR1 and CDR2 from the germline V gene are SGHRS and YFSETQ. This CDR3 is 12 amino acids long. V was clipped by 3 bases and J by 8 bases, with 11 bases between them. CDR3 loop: CASSSTGSGYTF. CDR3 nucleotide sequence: TGCGCCAGCAGCTCGACAGGTTCCGGCTACACCTTC.

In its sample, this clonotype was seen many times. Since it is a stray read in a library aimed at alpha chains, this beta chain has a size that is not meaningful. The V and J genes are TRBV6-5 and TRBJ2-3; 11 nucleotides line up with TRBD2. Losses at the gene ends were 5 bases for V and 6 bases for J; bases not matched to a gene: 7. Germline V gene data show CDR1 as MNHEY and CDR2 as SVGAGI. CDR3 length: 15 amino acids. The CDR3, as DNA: TGTGCCAGCAGTGCCACTAGCGGGAGAATCGATACGCAGTATTTT. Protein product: CASSATSGRIDTQYF.

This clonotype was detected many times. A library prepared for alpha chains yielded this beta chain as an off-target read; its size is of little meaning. CDR3 nucleotides: TGTGCCAGCAGCCCGGGGGGCCTCGTGGATTCACCCCTCCACTTT. This encodes CASSPGGLVDSPLHF. This sequence joins TRBV5-4 and TRBJ1-6; the D gene is possibly TRBD1 (6 bases). CDR3 length: 15 residues. V shed 4 bases and J shed 8 bases, with 16 bases lying between them. The germline gives CDR1 SGHNT, CDR2 YYREEE (reference sequence).

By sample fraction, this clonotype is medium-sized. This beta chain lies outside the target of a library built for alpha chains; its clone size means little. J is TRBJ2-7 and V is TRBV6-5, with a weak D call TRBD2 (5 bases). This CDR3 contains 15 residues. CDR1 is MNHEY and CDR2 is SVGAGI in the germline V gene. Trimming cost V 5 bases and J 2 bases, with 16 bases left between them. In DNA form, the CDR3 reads TGTGCCAGCAGTCGACACCTGGGAGCAGCCTACGAGCAGTACGTC. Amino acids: CASSRHLGAAYEQYV.

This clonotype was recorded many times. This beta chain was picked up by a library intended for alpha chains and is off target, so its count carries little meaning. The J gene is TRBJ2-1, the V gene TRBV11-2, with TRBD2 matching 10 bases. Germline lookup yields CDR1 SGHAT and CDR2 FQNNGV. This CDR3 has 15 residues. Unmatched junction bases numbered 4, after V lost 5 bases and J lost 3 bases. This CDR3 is CASSILAGDYNEQFF. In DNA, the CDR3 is TGTGCCAGCAGCATCCTAGCGGGAGACTACAATGAGCAGTTCTTC.

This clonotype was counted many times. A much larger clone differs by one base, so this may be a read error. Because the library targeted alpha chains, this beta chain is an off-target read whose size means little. The CDR3: CASSLELDEQFF. The CDR3 DNA reads as TGTGCCAGCAGCTTAGAGCTGGATGAGCAGTTCTTC. The J gene is TRBJ2-1, the V gene TRBV7-9; D not resolved. Looked up from germline, CDR1 is SEHNR and CDR2 is FQNEAQ (reference sequence). This CDR3 has 12 amino acids. The germline V and J ends were trimmed by 1 base and 8 bases, with 6 bases remaining between them.

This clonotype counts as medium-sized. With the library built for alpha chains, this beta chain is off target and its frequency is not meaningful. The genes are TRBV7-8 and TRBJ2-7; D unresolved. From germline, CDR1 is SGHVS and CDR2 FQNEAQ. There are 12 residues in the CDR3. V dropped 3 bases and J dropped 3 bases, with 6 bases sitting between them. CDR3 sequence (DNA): TGTGCCAGCAGCTTTTTTAACTACGAGCAGTACTTC. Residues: CASSFFNYEQYF.

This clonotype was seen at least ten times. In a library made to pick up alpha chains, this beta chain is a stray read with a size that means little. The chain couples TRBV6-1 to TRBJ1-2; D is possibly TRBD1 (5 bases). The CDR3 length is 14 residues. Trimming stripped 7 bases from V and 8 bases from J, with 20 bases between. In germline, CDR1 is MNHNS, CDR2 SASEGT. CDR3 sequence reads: CASKLREIWGGYTF. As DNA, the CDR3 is TGTGCCAGCAAGTTACGGGAAATCTGGGGCGGCTACACCTTC.

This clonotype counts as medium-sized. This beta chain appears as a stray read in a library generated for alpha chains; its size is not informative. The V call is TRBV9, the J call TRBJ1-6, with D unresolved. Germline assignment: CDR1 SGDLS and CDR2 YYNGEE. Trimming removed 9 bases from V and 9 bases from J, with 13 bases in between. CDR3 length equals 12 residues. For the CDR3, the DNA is TGTGCCACCCCCCGACGAACTTCACCCCTCCACTTT. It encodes CATPRRTSPLHF.

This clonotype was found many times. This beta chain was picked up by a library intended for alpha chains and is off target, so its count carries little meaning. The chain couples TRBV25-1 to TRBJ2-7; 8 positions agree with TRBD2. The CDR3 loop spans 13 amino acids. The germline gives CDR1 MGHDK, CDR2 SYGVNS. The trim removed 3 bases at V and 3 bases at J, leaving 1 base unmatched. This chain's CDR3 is CASSDSGNYEQYF. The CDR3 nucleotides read TGTGCCAGCAGTGATAGCGGGAACTACGAGCAGTACTTC.

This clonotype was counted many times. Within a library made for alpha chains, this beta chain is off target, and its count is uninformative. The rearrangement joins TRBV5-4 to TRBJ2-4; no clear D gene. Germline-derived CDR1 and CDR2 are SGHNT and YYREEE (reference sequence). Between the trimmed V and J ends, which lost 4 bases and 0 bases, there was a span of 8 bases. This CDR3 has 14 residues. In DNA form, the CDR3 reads TGTGCCAGCAGCGTCCCGGAAGCCAAAAACATTCAGTACTTC. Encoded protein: CASSVPEAKNIQYF. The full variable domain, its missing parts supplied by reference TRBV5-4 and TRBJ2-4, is ETGVTQSPTHLIKTRGQQVTLRCSSQSGHNTVSWYQQALGQGPQFIFQYYREEENGRGNFPPRFSGLQFPNYSSELNVNALELDDSALYLCASSVPEAKNIQYFGAGTRLSVL.

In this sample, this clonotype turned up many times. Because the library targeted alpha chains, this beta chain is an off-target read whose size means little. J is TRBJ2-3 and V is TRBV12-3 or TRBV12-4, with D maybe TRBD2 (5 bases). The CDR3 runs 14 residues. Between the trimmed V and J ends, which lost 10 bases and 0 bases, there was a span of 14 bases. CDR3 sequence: CATALAASTDTQYF. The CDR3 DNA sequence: TGTGCCACCGCTCTAGCAGCTAGCACAGATACGCAGTATTTT.

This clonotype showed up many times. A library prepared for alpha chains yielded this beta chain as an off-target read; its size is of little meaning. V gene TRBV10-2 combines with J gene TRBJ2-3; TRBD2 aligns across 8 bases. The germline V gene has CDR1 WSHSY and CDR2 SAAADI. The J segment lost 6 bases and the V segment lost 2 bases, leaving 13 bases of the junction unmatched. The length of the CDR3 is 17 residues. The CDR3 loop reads CASSEGGGSGNGDTQYF. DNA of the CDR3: TGCGCCAGCAGTGAGGGCGGTGGTAGCGGGAATGGGGATACGCAGTATTTT.